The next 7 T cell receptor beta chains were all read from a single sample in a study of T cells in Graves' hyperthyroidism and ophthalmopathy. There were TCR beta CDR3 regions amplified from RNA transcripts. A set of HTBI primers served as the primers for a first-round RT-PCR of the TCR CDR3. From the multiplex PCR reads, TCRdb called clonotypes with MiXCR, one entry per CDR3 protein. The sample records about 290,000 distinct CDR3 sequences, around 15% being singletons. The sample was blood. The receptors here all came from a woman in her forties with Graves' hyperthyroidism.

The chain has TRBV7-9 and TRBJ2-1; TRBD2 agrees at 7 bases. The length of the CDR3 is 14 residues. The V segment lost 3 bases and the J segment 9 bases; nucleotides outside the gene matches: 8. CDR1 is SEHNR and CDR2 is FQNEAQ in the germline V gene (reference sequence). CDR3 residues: CASSFAGAGIEQFF. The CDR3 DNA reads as TGTGCCAGCAGCTTCGCGGGAGCGGGGATTGAGCAGTTCTTC. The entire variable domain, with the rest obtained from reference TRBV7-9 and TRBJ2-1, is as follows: DTGVSQNPRHKITKRGQNVTFRCDPISEHNRLYWYRQTLGQGPEFLTYFQNEAQLEKSRLLSDRFSAERPKGSFSTLEIQRTEQGDSAMYLCASSFAGAGIEQFFGPGTRLTVL.

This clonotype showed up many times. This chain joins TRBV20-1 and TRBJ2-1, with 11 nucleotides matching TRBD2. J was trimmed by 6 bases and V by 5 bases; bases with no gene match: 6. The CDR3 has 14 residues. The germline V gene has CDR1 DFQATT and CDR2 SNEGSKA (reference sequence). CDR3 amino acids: CSAATSGEFNEQFF. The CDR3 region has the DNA TGCAGTGCTGCGACTAGCGGGGAGTTCAATGAGCAGTTCTTC.

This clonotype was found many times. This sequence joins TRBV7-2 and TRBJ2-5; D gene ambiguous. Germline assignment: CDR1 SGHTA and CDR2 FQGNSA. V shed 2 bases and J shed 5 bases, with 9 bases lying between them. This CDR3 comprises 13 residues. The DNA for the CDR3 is TGTGCCAGCAGCTTAAGGGTGGGGGAGACCCAGTACTTC. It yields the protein CASSLRVGETQYF.

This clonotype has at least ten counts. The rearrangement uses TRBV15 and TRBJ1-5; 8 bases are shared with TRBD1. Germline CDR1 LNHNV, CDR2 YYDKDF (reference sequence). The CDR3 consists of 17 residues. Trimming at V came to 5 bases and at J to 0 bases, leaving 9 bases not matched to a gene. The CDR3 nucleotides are TGTGCCACCAGCCCCCTCGGGACAGGTATTAGCAATCAGCCCCAGCATTTT. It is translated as CATSPLGTGISNQPQHF.

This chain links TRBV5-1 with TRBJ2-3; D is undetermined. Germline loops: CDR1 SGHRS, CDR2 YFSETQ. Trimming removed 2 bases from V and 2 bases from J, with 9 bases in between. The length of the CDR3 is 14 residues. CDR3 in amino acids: CASSFHQDTDTQYF. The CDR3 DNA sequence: TGCGCCAGCAGCTTCCATCAGGACACAGATACGCAGTATTTT.

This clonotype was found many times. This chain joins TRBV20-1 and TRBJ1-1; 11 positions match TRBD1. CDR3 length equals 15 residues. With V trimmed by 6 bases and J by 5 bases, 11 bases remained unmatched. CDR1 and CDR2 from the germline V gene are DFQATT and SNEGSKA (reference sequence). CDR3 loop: CSATGTGGSGTEAFF. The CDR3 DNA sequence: TGCAGTGCAACCGGGACAGGGGGTTCGGGGACTGAAGCTTTCTTT.

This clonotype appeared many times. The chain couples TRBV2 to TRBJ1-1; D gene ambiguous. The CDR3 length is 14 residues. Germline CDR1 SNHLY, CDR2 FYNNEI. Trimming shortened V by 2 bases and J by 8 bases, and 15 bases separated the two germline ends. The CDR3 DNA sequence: TGTGCCAGCAGTGAAATTCGATTTCCGTGGGAAGCTTTCTTT. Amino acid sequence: CASSEIRFPWEAFF.